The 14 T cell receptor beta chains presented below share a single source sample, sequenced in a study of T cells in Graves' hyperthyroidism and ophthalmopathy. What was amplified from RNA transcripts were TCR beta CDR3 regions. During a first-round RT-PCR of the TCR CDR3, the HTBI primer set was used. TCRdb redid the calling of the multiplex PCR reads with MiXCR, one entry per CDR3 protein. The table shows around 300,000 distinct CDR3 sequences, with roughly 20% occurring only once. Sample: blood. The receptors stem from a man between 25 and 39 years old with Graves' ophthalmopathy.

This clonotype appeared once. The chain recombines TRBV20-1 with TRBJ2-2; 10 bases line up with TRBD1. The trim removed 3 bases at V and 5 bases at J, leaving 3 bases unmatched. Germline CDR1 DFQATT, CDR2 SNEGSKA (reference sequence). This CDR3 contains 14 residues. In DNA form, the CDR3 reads TGCAGTGCTAGGGGGGGACAGGGGACCGGGGAGCTGTTTTTT. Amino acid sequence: CSARGGQGTGELFF.

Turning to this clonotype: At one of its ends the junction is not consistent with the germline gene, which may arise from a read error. CDR3 loop: CVTSRERGGVNTGELFF. CDR3 nucleotides: TGTGTCACCAGCAGAGAGAGGGGGGGGGTGAACACCGGGGAGCTGTTTTTT. The J gene is TRBJ2-2, the V gene TRBV15; the D gene is possibly TRBD2 (7 bases). CDR3 length equals 17 residues. The germline V gene encodes CDR1 LNHNV and CDR2 YYDKDF (reference sequence).

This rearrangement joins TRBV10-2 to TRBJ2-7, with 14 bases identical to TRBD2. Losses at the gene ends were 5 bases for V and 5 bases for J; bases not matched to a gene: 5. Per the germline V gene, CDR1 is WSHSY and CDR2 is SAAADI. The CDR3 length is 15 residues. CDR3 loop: CASSWTSGRSDEQYF. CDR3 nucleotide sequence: TGCGCCAGCAGTTGGACTAGCGGGAGGTCGGACGAGCAGTACTTC.

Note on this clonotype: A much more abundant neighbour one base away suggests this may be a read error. CDR3 nucleotide sequence: TGTGCCAGCAGTTTTGGGGTCAGTCAGCCCCAGCATTTT. Translation gives CASSFGVSQPQHF. J is TRBJ1-5 and V is TRBV12-3 or TRBV12-4; D gene unclear. The germline V and J ends were trimmed by 3 bases and 6 bases, with 9 bases remaining between them. CDR3 length: 13 amino acids.

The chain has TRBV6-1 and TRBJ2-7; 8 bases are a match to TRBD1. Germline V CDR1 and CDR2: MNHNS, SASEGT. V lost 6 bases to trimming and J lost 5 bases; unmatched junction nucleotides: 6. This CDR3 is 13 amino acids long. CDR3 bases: TGTGCCAGCAGGGCGGACAGGGTCGACGAGCAGTACTTC. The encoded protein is CASRADRVDEQYF.

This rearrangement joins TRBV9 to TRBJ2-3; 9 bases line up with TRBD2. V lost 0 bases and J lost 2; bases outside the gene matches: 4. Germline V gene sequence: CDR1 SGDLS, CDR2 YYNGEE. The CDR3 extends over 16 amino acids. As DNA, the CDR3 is TGTGCCAGCAGCGTAGAGAGCGGGAGGCACACAGATACGCAGTATTTT. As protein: CASSVESGRHTDTQYF.

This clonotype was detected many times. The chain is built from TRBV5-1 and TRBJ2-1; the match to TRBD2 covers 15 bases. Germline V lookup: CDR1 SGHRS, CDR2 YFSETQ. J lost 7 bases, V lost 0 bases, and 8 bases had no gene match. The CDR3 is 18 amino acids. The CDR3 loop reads CASSLAVGTSGRSNEQFF. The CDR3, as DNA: TGCGCCAGCAGCTTGGCGGTCGGGACTAGCGGGAGGTCAAATGAGCAGTTCTTC.

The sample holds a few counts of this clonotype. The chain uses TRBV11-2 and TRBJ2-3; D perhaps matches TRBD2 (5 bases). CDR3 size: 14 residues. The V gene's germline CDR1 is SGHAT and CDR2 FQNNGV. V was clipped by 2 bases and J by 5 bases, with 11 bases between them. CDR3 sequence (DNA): TGTGCCAGCAGCTTAAAACTAGAGCTAGATACGCAGTATTTT. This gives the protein CASSLKLELDTQYF.

The CDR3 nucleotides read TGTGCCAGCAGGAGGACTAGCGGCTTCACAGATACGCAGTATTTT. Residues: CASRRTSGFTDTQYF. This sequence joins TRBV6-1 and TRBJ2-3, with 10 bases lining up with TRBD2. With V trimmed by 6 bases and J by 2 bases, 5 bases remained unmatched. Germline V lookup: CDR1 MNHNS, CDR2 SASEGT. The CDR3 consists of 15 residues.

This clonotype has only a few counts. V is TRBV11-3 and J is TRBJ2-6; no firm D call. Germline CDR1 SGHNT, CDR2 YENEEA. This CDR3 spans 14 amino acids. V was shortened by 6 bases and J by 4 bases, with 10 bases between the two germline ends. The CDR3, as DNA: TGTGCCAGCAGGTCGACGAGAGGGGCCAACGTCCTGACTTTC. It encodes CASRSTRGANVLTF.

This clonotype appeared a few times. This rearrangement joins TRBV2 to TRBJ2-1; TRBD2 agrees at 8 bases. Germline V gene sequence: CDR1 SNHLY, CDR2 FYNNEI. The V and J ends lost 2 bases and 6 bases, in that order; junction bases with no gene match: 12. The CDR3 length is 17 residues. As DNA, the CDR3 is TGTGCCAGCAGTGAAAGCGGGGGTATATTGTTGGGCAATGAGCAGTTCTTC. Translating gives CASSESGGILLGNEQFF.

The CDR3 region has the DNA TGTGCCAGCAGCGGGACAGTCGAGGCTAACGAGCAGTACTTC. As protein: CASSGTVEANEQYF. This sequence joins TRBV2 and TRBJ2-7; 7 nucleotides match TRBD1. The CDR3 has 14 amino acids. V lost 6 bases, J lost 5 bases, and 10 bases stayed unmatched. The germline V gene has CDR1 SNHLY and CDR2 FYNNEI.

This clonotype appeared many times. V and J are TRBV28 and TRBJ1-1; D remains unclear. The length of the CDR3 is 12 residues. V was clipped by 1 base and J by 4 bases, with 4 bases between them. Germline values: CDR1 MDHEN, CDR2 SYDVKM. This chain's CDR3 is CASSLFVTEAFF. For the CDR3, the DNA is TGTGCCAGCAGTTTATTTGTCACTGAAGCTTTCTTT.

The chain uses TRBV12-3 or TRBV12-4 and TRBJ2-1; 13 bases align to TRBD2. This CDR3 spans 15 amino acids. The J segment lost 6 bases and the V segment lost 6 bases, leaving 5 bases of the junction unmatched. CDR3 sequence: CASRRTSGSGNEQFF. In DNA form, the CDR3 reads TGTGCCAGCAGAAGGACTAGCGGGAGTGGCAATGAGCAGTTCTTC.